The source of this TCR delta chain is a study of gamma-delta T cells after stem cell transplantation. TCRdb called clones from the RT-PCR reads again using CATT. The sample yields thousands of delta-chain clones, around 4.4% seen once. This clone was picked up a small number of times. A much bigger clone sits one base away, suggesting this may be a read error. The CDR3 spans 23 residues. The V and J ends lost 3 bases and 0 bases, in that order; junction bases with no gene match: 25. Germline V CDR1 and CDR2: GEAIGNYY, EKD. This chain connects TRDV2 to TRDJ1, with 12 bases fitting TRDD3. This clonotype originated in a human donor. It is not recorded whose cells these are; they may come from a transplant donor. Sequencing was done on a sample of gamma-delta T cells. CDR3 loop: CACDDLRTGGYPDGLHHTDKLIF. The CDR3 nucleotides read TGTGCCTGTGACGACCTCCGCACTGGGGGATACCCAGACGGCCTCCATCACACCGATAAACTCATCTTT.